Shown below are 25 T cell receptor beta chains from a single sample sequenced in a study of CD8+ T cells in alopecia areata. RNA extraction and reverse transcription yielded cDNA as sequencing template. Some clones are missing from TCRdb's copy, which holds only in-frame ones; the method was immunoSEQ multiplex PCR. Of about 120,000 clones detected, more than 30% appear once; the ten largest clones hold approximately 3.1%. Sequenced input: CD4+ T cells sorted from blood. The receptors stem from a human donor with alopecia areata.

This chain connects TRBV19 to TRBJ2-2, with 9 bases fitting TRBD1. The V segment lost 6 bases and the J segment 2 bases; nucleotides outside the gene matches: 7. Germline CDR1 is LNHDA and CDR2 is SQIVND (reference sequence). CDR3 size: 16 residues. The CDR3 nucleotides read TGTGCCAGTAGCCGATCGGGACAGGGAAACACCGGGGAGCTGTTTTTT. Amino acid sequence: CASSRSGQGNTGELFF.

This rearrangement joins TRBV7-2 to TRBJ2-1; D not resolved. V was cut by 6 bases and J by 6 bases, with 12 bases left in between. The length of the CDR3 is 13 residues. CDR1 and CDR2 (germline): SGHTA, FQGNSA. The CDR3 region is CASRREPTNEQFF. The CDR3 nucleotides read TGTGCCAGCAGACGAGAGCCCACCAATGAGCAGTTCTTC.

V gene TRBV7-2 combines with J gene TRBJ2-7; 8 bases agree with TRBD2. The CDR3 has 16 amino acids. Trimming cost V 5 bases and J 0 bases; bases outside gene matches: 9. The germline V gene encodes CDR1 SGHTA and CDR2 FQGNSA. The CDR3 nucleotides are TGTGCCAGCAGCCCGGTTAGCGGGGAGAGCTCCTACGAGCAGTACTTC. It yields the protein CASSPVSGESSYEQYF.

The chain carries TRBV5-4 and TRBJ1-1; D may be TRBD1 (5 bases). V lost 4 bases to trimming and J lost 4 bases, with 14 bases between them. Germline CDR1 reads SGHNT; CDR2 reads YYREEE (reference sequence). The CDR3 sequence is 14 residues long. CDR3 sequence: CASSLGGGVTEAFF. The CDR3 DNA is TGTGCCAGCAGCCTCGGGGGAGGAGTCACTGAAGCTTTCTTT.

This clone was detected a few times. The genes are TRBV29-1 and TRBJ1-1; 7 nucleotides match TRBD1. CDR3 size: 11 residues. V was pared by 7 bases and J by 6 bases, with 5 bases of the junction left unmatched. Germline V gives CDR1 SQVTM, CDR2 ANQGSEA. The CDR3 DNA is TGCAGCGACAGGGGCCGGGCTGAAGCTTTCTTT. Encoded protein: CSDRGRAEAFF. Looking up the rest from reference TRBV29-1 and TRBJ1-1 gives the full variable domain: SAVISQKPSRDICQRGTSLTIQCQVDSQVTMMFWYRQQPGQSLTLIATANQGSEATYESGFVIDKFPISRPNLTFSTLTVSNMSPEDSSIYLCSDRGRAEAFFGQGTRLTVV.

This clone came up once. This chain uses TRBV5-1 with TRBJ1-2; a possible D gene is TRBD1 (5 bases). Germline V gives CDR1 SGHRS, CDR2 YFSETQ. The CDR3 loop spans 15 amino acids. V lost 0 bases to trimming and J lost 1 base, with 10 bases between them. This chain's CDR3 is CASSLGAGINYGYTF. The CDR3 bases are TGCGCCAGCAGCTTGGGGGCAGGGATTAACTATGGCTACACCTTC. The variable domain in full, completed from reference TRBV5-1 and TRBJ1-2, reads KAGVTQTPRYLIKTRGQQVTLSCSPISGHRSVSWYQQTPGQGLQFLFEYFSETQRNKGNFPGRFSGRQFSNSRSEMNVSTLELGDSALYLCASSLGAGINYGYTFGSGTRLTVV.

On this clone: Relative to the germline gene, one junction end is altered; a read error may explain this. The V gene is TRBV5-6, the J gene TRBJ2-5; 8 positions agree with TRBD1. The CDR3 length is 15 residues. Germline loops: CDR1 SGHDT, CDR2 YYEEEE. CDR3 in amino acids: CASSPEGQGRETQYF. In DNA form, the CDR3 reads TGCGCCAGCAGCCCGGAAGGACAGGGACGGGAGACCCAGTACTTC.

This clone was picked up a small number of times. The CDR3 loop is CASSLQGLFYEQYF. In DNA form, the CDR3 reads TGTGCCAGCAGCTTACAGGGTTTGTTTTACGAGCAGTACTTC. The V call is TRBV7-9, the J call TRBJ2-7, with D tentatively TRBD1 (5 bases). V was shortened by 2 bases and J by 4 bases, with 12 bases between the two germline ends. The germline V gene has CDR1 SEHNR and CDR2 FQNEAQ (reference sequence). CDR3 size: 14 residues.

The chain uses TRBV30 and TRBJ2-1; 10 bases match TRBD1. The CDR3 loop spans 13 amino acids. Germline lookup yields CDR1 GTSNPN and CDR2 SVGIG (reference sequence). The ends lost 4 bases at V and 9 bases at J; junction bases unmatched: 6. CDR3 bases: TGTGCCTGGACCAGGACAGGGGGAGGTGAGCAGTTCTTC. Its translation is CAWTRTGGGEQFF. The full variable domain, completed using reference TRBV30 and TRBJ2-1, is SQTIHQWPATLVQPVGSPLSLECTVEGTSNPNLYWYRQAAGRGLQLLFYSVGIGQISSEVPQNLSASRPQDRQFILSSKKLLLSDSGFYLCAWTRTGGGEQFFGPGTRLTVL.

The chain combines TRBV27 with TRBJ2-7; D uncertain. This CDR3 comprises 13 residues. Germline assignment: CDR1 MNHEY and CDR2 SMNVEV (reference sequence). V dropped 2 bases and J dropped 6 bases, with 11 bases sitting between them. The CDR3 nucleotides read TGTGCCAGCAGTTTAGGGGTCTTCAGCGAGCAGTACTTC. It yields the protein CASSLGVFSEQYF.

J is TRBJ2-5 and V is TRBV5-1; D uncertain. The CDR3 is 13 residues long. Per the germline V gene, CDR1 is SGHRS and CDR2 is YFSETQ. The V end was cut by 1 base, the J end by 5 bases, with 9 bases between. The DNA of the CDR3 is TGCGCCAGCAGCTTGAGGCCTCGGGAGACCCAGTACTTC. It is translated as CASSLRPRETQYF.

This clone was seen a few times. The chain links TRBV29-1 to TRBJ2-7, with TRBD1 matching over 9 bases. The CDR3 spans 11 residues. Germline loops: CDR1 SQVTM, CDR2 ANQGSEA. V trimming: 7 bases; J trimming: 6 bases; junction bases outside the gene matches: 4. CDR3 residues: CSAKDRGEQYF. The CDR3 DNA reads as TGCAGCGCTAAGGACAGGGGCGAGCAGTACTTC.

This chain links TRBV29-1 with TRBJ1-1; tentative D call: TRBD1 (5 bases). V dropped 3 bases and J dropped 1 base, with 15 bases sitting between them. Germline V CDR1 and CDR2: SQVTM, ANQGSEA. This CDR3 contains 15 residues. CDR3 bases: TGCAGCGTTGAGGGCGTGGGGGGAGGGAACACTGAAGCTTTCTTT. The encoded protein is CSVEGVGGGNTEAFF.

V and J are TRBV20-1 and TRBJ2-5; D is ambiguous. Trimming removed 0 bases at V and 5 bases at J, with 4 bases between. Germline values: CDR1 DFQATT, CDR2 SNEGSKA (reference sequence). This CDR3 comprises 11 residues. DNA of the CDR3: TGCAGTGCTAGAGATGCGGAGACCCAGTACTTC. Translated: CSARDAETQYF.

This clone was seen only a few times. V is TRBV4-3 and J is TRBJ2-3; weak D call: TRBD1 (6 bases). This CDR3 is 17 amino acids long. Trimming stripped 3 bases from V and 4 bases from J, with 20 bases between. Germline CDR1 is LGHNA and CDR2 is YSLEER. CDR3 in amino acids: CASSQMRTERSSDTQYF. In DNA, the CDR3 is TGCGCCAGCAGCCAGATGAGGACAGAACGTTCCTCAGATACGCAGTATTTT.

This clone has a handful of counts. The J gene is TRBJ1-2, the V gene TRBV19; possible D gene TRBD1, 5 bases. The germline CDR1 and CDR2 sequences are LNHDA and SQIVND (reference sequence). V was cut by 6 bases and J by 4 bases, with 12 bases left in between. This CDR3 spans 13 amino acids. CDR3 loop: CASRGDLGYGYTF. The DNA of the CDR3 is TGTGCCAGTAGGGGGGACCTCGGCTATGGCTACACCTTC.

In its sample, this clone was seen a few times. Other DNA sequences in the same sample also yield this CDR3. This sequence joins TRBV29-1 and TRBJ1-1, with unresolved D. V was pared by 0 bases and J by 0 bases, with 5 bases between. Per the germline V gene, CDR1 is SQVTM and CDR2 is ANQGSEA. CDR3 size: 13 residues. The CDR3 here is CSVEEGMNTEAFF. CDR3 nucleotide sequence: TGCAGCGTTGAAGAGGGAATGAACACTGAAGCTTTCTTT.

This clone was found a few times. The chain joins TRBV28 to TRBJ2-2; D not certain. V was clipped by 6 bases and J by 7 bases, with 12 bases between them. CDR1 is MDHEN, CDR2 SYDVKM, per germline. The CDR3 is made up of 13 amino acids. As DNA, the CDR3 is TGTGCCAGCAGGACAACGATGAACGGGGAGCTGTTTTTT. It translates to CASRTTMNGELFF.

Only a few counts were recorded for this clone. The chain is built from TRBV30 and TRBJ1-2, with 8 bases aligning to TRBD1. V was clipped by 5 bases and J by 7 bases; unmatched bases: 12. The germline CDR1 and CDR2 sequences are GTSNPN and SVGIG (reference sequence). The CDR3 loop spans 14 amino acids. The CDR3 here is CAWEGTGLGVGYTF. CDR3 sequence (DNA): TGTGCCTGGGAAGGGACAGGCCTTGGCGTTGGCTACACCTTC.

In its sample, this clone was seen once. CDR3 residues: CSAIRNEQFF. In nucleotides, the CDR3 is TGCAGTGCTATACGTAATGAGCAGTTCTTC. V gene TRBV20-1 combines with J gene TRBJ2-1; D uncertain. This CDR3 region has 10 residues. The germline V and J ends were trimmed by 4 bases and 7 bases, with 5 bases remaining between them. CDR1 and CDR2 from the germline V gene are DFQATT and SNEGSKA (reference sequence).

This chain connects TRBV4-3 to TRBJ2-7; TRBD2 aligns across 8 bases. This CDR3 is built from 18 residues. CDR1 LGHNA and CDR2 YSLEER come from the germline V gene. J was trimmed by 3 bases and V by 0 bases; bases with no gene match: 13. The CDR3 is CASSQDRRTSPPYYEQYF. CDR3 in DNA: TGCGCCAGCAGCCAAGATAGAAGGACTAGCCCTCCCTACTACGAGCAGTACTTC.

V and J are TRBV7-2 and TRBJ2-2; 7 nucleotides agree with TRBD1. Germline values: CDR1 SGHTA, CDR2 FQGNSA. V trimming: 3 bases; J trimming: 5 bases; junction bases outside the gene matches: 9. This CDR3 contains 16 residues. The chain's CDR3 is CASSFSGTVKTGELFF. In nucleotides, the CDR3 is TGTGCCAGCAGCTTTTCCGGGACAGTCAAAACCGGGGAGCTGTTTTTT.

The V and J genes are TRBV2 and TRBJ2-1; maybe TRBD2 (7 bases). Germline CDR1 reads SNHLY; CDR2 reads FYNNEI. Trimming cost V 6 bases and J 0 bases, with 27 bases left between them. CDR3 length: 20 amino acids. The CDR3 here is CASSMPLKTGGGSSYNEQFF. In nucleotides, the CDR3 is TGTGCCAGCAGCATGCCCCTGAAGACCGGCGGGGGCAGCTCCTACAATGAGCAGTTCTTC.

The V gene is TRBV5-6, the J gene TRBJ2-7; perhaps TRBD2 as D (6 bases). The length of the CDR3 is 12 residues. Germline CDR1 SGHDT, CDR2 YYEEEE. V shed 1 base and J shed 6 bases, with 8 bases lying between them. CDR3 coding DNA: TGTGCCAGCAGCTTGCGGAGGGGCGAGCAGTACTTC. This gives the protein CASSLRRGEQYF.

The V and J genes are TRBV29-1 and TRBJ1-4, with a tentative D call TRBD1 (5 bases). Between the trimmed V and J ends, which lost 8 bases and 8 bases, there was a span of 18 bases. Germline-derived CDR1 and CDR2 are SQVTM and ANQGSEA. This CDR3 is built from 13 residues. The CDR3 sequence is CSYCGTRGEKLFF. In DNA form, the CDR3 reads TGCAGCTATTGCGGGACCCGAGGGGAAAAACTGTTTTTT.